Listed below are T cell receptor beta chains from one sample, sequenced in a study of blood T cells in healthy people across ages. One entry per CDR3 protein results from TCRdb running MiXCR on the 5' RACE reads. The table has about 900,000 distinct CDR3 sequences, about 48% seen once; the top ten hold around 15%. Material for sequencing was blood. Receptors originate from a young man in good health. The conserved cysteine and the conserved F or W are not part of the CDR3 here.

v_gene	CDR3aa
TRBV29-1	NAGTAGEQY
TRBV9	ASSVGGLKPGGAF
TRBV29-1	SVDPYLNYGYT
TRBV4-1	ASSQESSGGETQY
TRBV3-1	ASSQSVLAGSSYNEQF
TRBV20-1	SAPGPSGETQY
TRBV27	ASSSSDIPGETQF
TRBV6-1	ASSEVAGGIIEQF
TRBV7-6	ASSLSSGTSYNEQF
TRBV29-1	SASSGGPNTEAF
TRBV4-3	ASSQGRGLDYGYT